Listed below are T cell receptor beta chains from one sample, sequenced in a study of blood T cell repertoires in COVID-19. Method: immunoSEQ multiplex PCR; TCRdb's copy keeps in-frame clones and lacks some. The sample has approximately 200,000 clones, 85% seen once. The sample consisted of peripheral blood. The receptor source for this set is a person aged 65 to 79 with COVID-19, enrolled during active disease. The CDR3 runs from the conserved cysteine through the conserved F or W. A D gene is named only where the DNA matches it firmly. Clone size is not always given. Where it is, it says once, few, many or a class for expanded clones.

D gene	J gene	clone size	V gene	CDR3 DNA	CDR3 protein
TRBD1	TRBJ1-5	NA	TRBV19	TGTGCCAGTAGCGTGACAGGGGCCCTCAATCAGCCCCAGCATTTT	CASSVTGALNQPQHF
TRBD1	TRBJ2-5	NA	TRBV6-6	TGTGCCAGCAGGACGCGACAGGGTTCTGGCCAAGAGACCCAGTACTTC	CASRTRQGSGQETQYF
NA	TRBJ2-5	once	TRBV7-2	TGTGCCAGCAGCGACAACCAGGCGTACCAAGAGACCCAGTACTTC	CASSDNQAYQETQYF
NA	TRBJ2-3	NA	TRBV12-3/TRBV12-4	TGTGCCAGCAGCCCCCGCACAACGCAGTATTTT	CASSPRTTQYF
TRBD1	TRBJ2-7	NA	TRBV28	TGTGCCAGCATGACAGGGGCTTCCTACGAGCAGTACTTC	CASMTGASYEQYF
NA	TRBJ2-3	NA	TRBV10-3	TGTGCCATCAGTGAAGGGGCAGGCAGCACAGATACGCAGTATTTT	CAISEGAGSTDTQYF
NA	TRBJ2-3	NA	TRBV20-1	TGCAGTGCTAGTCCCACAGCAGATACGCAGTATTTT	CSASPTADTQYF
TRBD2	TRBJ2-2	NA	TRBV19	TGTGCCAGTAGTCCCGGACTAGCGGCGAACACCGGGGAGCTGTTTTTT	CASSPGLAANTGELFF
NA	TRBJ2-4	NA	TRBV9	TGTGCCAGCAGCGTAGGGAGTGGGAGCAGTTCGAAAAACATTCAGTACTTC	CASSVGSGSSSKNIQYF
TRBD2	TRBJ2-1	NA	TRBV7-3	TGTGCCAGCAGCTTTCTTACTAGCGGGAGTAAGAACAATGAGCAGTTCTTC	CASSFLTSGSKNNEQFF
TRBD1	TRBJ1-5	NA	TRBV23-1	TGCGCCAGCACCCCTGGCAAAACGGGACAGGGTTACAATCAGCCCCAGCATTTT	CASTPGKTGQGYNQPQHF
NA	TRBJ1-6	NA	TRBV7-3	TGTGCCAGCAGCTTATATGGACACTCTAATTCACCCCTCCACTTT	CASSLYGHSNSPLHF
TRBD1	TRBJ2-3	NA	TRBV27	TGTGCCAGCAGTGACCGGGACAGGGGGCCACCAGATACGCAGTATTTT	CASSDRDRGPPDTQYF
NA	TRBJ1-1	NA	TRBV29-1	TGCAGCGTTCCCGGGGCTTTCTTT	CSVPGAFF
TRBD1	TRBJ1-5	NA	TRBV18	TGTGCCAGCTCAATCGGGGACAGGAGCAATCAGCCCCAGCATTTT	CASSIGDRSNQPQHF
TRBD1	TRBJ1-4	NA	TRBV7-6	TGTGCCAGCAGCTTAGAGAGCGGAGTCGGCAGGGGGCGAGGACTGTTTTTT	CASSLESGVGRGRGLFF
TRBD2	TRBJ2-3	NA	TRBV9	TGTGCCAGCAGCTCGACTAGCTGGGACACAGATACGCAGTATTTT	CASSSTSWDTDTQYF
NA	TRBJ2-3	NA	TRBV18	TGTGCCAGCTCGCGGACAGATACGCAGTATTTT	CASSRTDTQYF
TRBD2	TRBJ2-3	NA	TRBV9	TGTGCCAGCAGCGGGACTAGCGGGGGGGTTTTCTCAGATACGCAGTATTTT	CASSGTSGGVFSDTQYF
NA	TRBJ1-2	once	TRBV5-1	TGCGCCAGCAGCCCATCCCGGGGGGGACGGCGTCACAACTATGGCTACACCTTC	CASSPSRGGRRHNYGYTF
NA	TRBJ2-2	few	TRBV14	TGTGCCAGCAGCCAAGATCTCAACGGGGGGAACACCGGGGAGCTGTTTTTT	CASSQDLNGGNTGELFF
NA	TRBJ1-2	NA	TRBV30	TGTGCCTGGAAGCGGGGGGCTCGTGGCTACACCTTC	CAWKRGARGYTF
TRBD1	TRBJ1-5	NA	TRBV6-5	TGTGCCAGCAGAGGACAGGGAGCGGGTCATCAGCCCCAGCATTTT	CASRGQGAGHQPQHF
TRBD2	TRBJ2-7	few	TRBV4-2	TGTGCCAGCAGCCTGGGGACTAGCGGGCCTTACGAGCAGTACTTC	CASSLGTSGPYEQYF
TRBD1	TRBJ1-5	few	TRBV6-2/TRBV6-3	TGTGCCAGCAGTGTGGGACAGTTAGTCGGGACCCAGCATTTT	CASSVGQLVGTQHF
NA	TRBJ1-6	NA	TRBV5-1	TGCGCCAGCAGCTTGGAGGCCAGGAATTCACCCCTCCACTTT	CASSLEARNSPLHF
NA	TRBJ1-4	NA	TRBV6-5	TGTGCCAGCACTACTGGTTTACGAGAAAAACTGTTTTTT	CASTTGLREKLFF
TRBD2	TRBJ2-2	NA	TRBV7-9	TGTGCCAGCAGCCACGGGGGGGCACTCCGGGTCGGGGAGCTGTTTTTT	CASSHGGALRVGELFF
NA	TRBJ2-2	NA	TRBV19	TGTGCCAGTAGTATAGGTGCCGGGGTTGCGGAGCTGTTTTTT	CASSIGAGVAELFF
TRBD1	TRBJ2-7	once	TRBV4-1	TGCGCCAGCAGCCAAGATTTTCGTACCGGACAGGACTACGAGCAGTACTTC	CASSQDFRTGQDYEQYF
TRBD1	TRBJ1-1	NA	TRBV2	TGTGCCAGCAGTAACAGGGGGCGATGGGGCACTGAAGCTTTCTTT	CASSNRGRWGTEAFF
NA	TRBJ2-7	once	TRBV7-7	TGTGCTGCCCGGGGGAACACCTACGAGCAGTACTTC	CAARGNTYEQYF
TRBD2	TRBJ2-1	NA	TRBV4-2	TGTGCCGCCAGCGGACTAGCGGGAGGGGACAATGAGCAGTTCTTC	CAASGLAGGDNEQFF
NA	TRBJ2-7	NA	TRBV18	TGTGCCAGCTCACCGGGGCAGTACGAGCAGTACTTC	CASSPGQYEQYF
NA	TRBJ1-1	NA	TRBV23-1	TGCGCCAGCATACCCGAGACAGGAGCAAGGGGAGCTTTCTTT	CASIPETGARGAFF
NA	TRBJ2-1	NA	TRBV4-3	TGCGCCAGCTCACTAGCCGGCGTAAATGAGCAGTTCTTC	CASSLAGVNEQFF
TRBD1	TRBJ1-2	few	TRBV9	TGTGCCAGCAGCTCAGGGGGCGCGGGCTATGGCTACACCTTC	CASSSGGAGYGYTF
TRBD2	TRBJ2-1	NA	TRBV6-2/TRBV6-3	TGTGCCAGCAGTTGGGAGGGATATGAGCAGTTCTTC	CASSWEGYEQFF
NA	TRBJ2-7	NA	TRBV11-2	TGTGCCAGCAGTCCTCCACCGCCCCAGACAGCCCCCTTCTTC	CASSPPPPQTAPFF
NA	TRBJ2-1	few	TRBV27	TGTGCCAGCAGCAAACGGGGGGCGTTTTCCAATGAGCAGTTCTTC	CASSKRGAFSNEQFF
TRBD1	TRBJ2-7	NA	TRBV29-1	TGCAGCGTTCACAGGGGCTACGAGCAGTACTTC	CSVHRGYEQYF
TRBD1	TRBJ2-5	NA	TRBV6-2/TRBV6-3	TGTGCCAGCAGCTCGCCTCCCCCCGGGACAGGACAAGAGACCCAGTACTTC	CASSSPPPGTGQETQYF
NA	TRBJ1-6	NA	TRBV15	TGTGCCACCCGACGGGTTGGCAATTCACCCCTCCACTTT	CATRRVGNSPLHF
NA	TRBJ1-5	NA	TRBV28	TGTGCCAGCAGCCTCAGGGACTCCAGCAATCAGCCCCAGCATTTT	CASSLRDSSNQPQHF
NA	TRBJ2-1	NA	TRBV23-1	TGCGCCAGCAGTCAATCAAGAGGGAGTTGGAACAATGAGCAGTTCTTC	CASSQSRGSWNNEQFF
NA	TRBJ1-1	NA	TRBV5-1	TGCGCCAGCAGGGTACAGGCTGCTAACACTGAAGCTTTCTTT	CASRVQAANTEAFF
NA	TRBJ2-1	NA	TRBV6-6	TGTGCCAGCACCCTCCTCCGCGACGGGGGGCAGTTCTTC	CASTLLRDGGQFF
TRBD2	TRBJ2-7	few	TRBV4-3	TGCGCCAGCAGCCAAGATAACCCTAGCGGGATCTACGAGCAGTACTTC	CASSQDNPSGIYEQYF
TRBD1	TRBJ2-1	NA	TRBV10-3	TGTGCCATCAGTCCGGGACAGGGTAACAATGAGCAGTTCTTC	CAISPGQGNNEQFF
NA	TRBJ1-2	NA	TRBV27	TGTGCCAGCAGTTCGGGGGTGGTCCATGGCTACACCTTC	CASSSGVVHGYTF
NA	TRBJ2-1	NA	TRBV29-1	TGCAGCGTTGAACCCAGGACAGCATACAATGAGCAGTTCTTC	CSVEPRTAYNEQFF
TRBD2	TRBJ2-7	NA	TRBV11-2	TGTGCCAGCAGTCCCCGGACTAGCAGCTACGAGCAGTACTTC	CASSPRTSSYEQYF
NA	TRBJ2-7	NA	TRBV11-1	TGTGCCAGCAGCTTAGGTCGGTTCTCGAACTCCTACGAGCAGTACTTC	CASSLGRFSNSYEQYF
TRBD2	TRBJ2-3	NA	TRBV11-3	TGTGCCAGCAGCCTTGGGGTATCTAGCGGGGGAGATACGCAGTATTTT	CASSLGVSSGGDTQYF